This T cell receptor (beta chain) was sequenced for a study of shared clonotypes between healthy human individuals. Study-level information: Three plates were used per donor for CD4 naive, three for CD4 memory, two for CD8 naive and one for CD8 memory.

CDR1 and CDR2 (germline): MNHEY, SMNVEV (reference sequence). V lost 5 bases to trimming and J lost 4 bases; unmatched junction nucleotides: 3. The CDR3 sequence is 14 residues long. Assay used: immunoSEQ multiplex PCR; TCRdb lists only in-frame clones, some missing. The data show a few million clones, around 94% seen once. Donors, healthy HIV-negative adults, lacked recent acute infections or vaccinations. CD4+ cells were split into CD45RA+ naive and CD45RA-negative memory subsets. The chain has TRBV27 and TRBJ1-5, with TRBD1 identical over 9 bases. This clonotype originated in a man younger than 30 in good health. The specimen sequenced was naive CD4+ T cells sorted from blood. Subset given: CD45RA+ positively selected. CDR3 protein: CASSGGTGNQPQHF. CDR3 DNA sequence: TGTGCCAGCAGTGGGGGGACAGGGAATCAGCCCCAGCATTTT.